These 24 T cell receptor beta chains originate from one sample sequenced in a study of T cell changes during pregnancy in multiple sclerosis. Sequencing was performed with immunoSEQ multiplex PCR; in TCRdb, only in-frame clones are kept and a portion is missing. The repertoire holds around 33,000 clones, 87% seen once, with approximately 7.9% in the top ten. The source was CD8+ T cells from peripheral blood mononuclear cells, collected before pregnancy. The source is a female donor with multiple sclerosis, enrolled in a pregnancy study.

This chain uses TRBV4-3 with TRBJ2-7; 7 nucleotides agree with TRBD1. CDR1 and CDR2 (germline): LGHNA, YSLEER. The CDR3 is 13 amino acids. Trimming cost V 4 bases and J 3 bases; bases outside gene matches: 3. The CDR3 region has the DNA TGCGCCAGCAGCCGATACAGGGGCTACGAGCAGTACTTC. This translates into CASSRYRGYEQYF.

The chain combines TRBV27 with TRBJ2-7; D perhaps matches TRBD2 (5 bases). The CDR3 is 15 amino acids. Germline CDR1 MNHEY, CDR2 SMNVEV (reference sequence). Deletions cut 0 bases from V and 2 bases from J, with 11 bases between. CDR3 bases: TGTGCCAGCAGTTTATCAGGACTCCTAACCTACGAGCAGTACTTC. Its translation is CASSLSGLLTYEQYF.

The chain employs TRBV6-1 and TRBJ1-2; the D gene is possibly TRBD1 (6 bases). V dropped 7 bases and J dropped 3 bases, with 12 bases sitting between them. The CDR3 runs to 13 residues. CDR1 and CDR2 (germline): MNHNS, SASEGT. In DNA, the CDR3 is TGTGCCAGCACCCCGGGGGGCGACTATGGCTACACCTTC. Amino acid sequence: CASTPGGDYGYTF.

V usage is TRBV28 and J usage is TRBJ1-5; 7 bases line up with TRBD1. This CDR3 has 14 residues. V lost 6 bases, J lost 3 bases, and 5 bases stayed unmatched. CDR1 MDHEN and CDR2 SYDVKM come from the germline V gene. The CDR3 DNA reads TGTGCCAGCAGGCCGACAGGGAACAATCAGCCCCAGCATTTT. Translation: CASRPTGNNQPQHF.

The chain carries TRBV18 and TRBJ2-3; 10 bases fit TRBD2. Germline V lookup: CDR1 KGHSH, CDR2 LQKENI. J was trimmed by 2 bases and V by 5 bases; bases with no gene match: 4. The CDR3 extends over 15 amino acids. CDR3 in amino acids: CASSFGTSDTDTQYF. Written as DNA, the CDR3 is TGTGCCAGCTCATTTGGGACTAGCGACACAGATACGCAGTATTTT.

This chain links TRBV19 with TRBJ2-3; perhaps TRBD1 as D (5 bases). This CDR3 has 14 residues. Looked up from germline, CDR1 is LNHDA and CDR2 is SQIVND (reference sequence). V was clipped by 10 bases and J by 4 bases, with 18 bases between them. The CDR3 is CATTAGHPSDTQYF. Here the CDR3 DNA reads TGTGCCACCACCGCAGGACACCCCTCAGATACGCAGTATTTT.

The V and J genes are TRBV28 and TRBJ1-6, with 7 nucleotides matching TRBD1. Germline CDR1 is MDHEN and CDR2 is SYDVKM. The CDR3 consists of 16 residues. V lost 3 bases to trimming and J lost 14 bases; unmatched junction nucleotides: 16. CDR3 in DNA: TGTGCCAGCAGTTTGTGGGACAGACCGGCCTTCAGGGCCCTCCACTTT. It is translated as CASSLWDRPAFRALHF.

The rearrangement joins TRBV4-1 to TRBJ1-1; 11 positions agree with TRBD1. Unmatched junction bases numbered 2, after V lost 3 bases and J lost 2 bases. Germline V lookup: CDR1 MGHRA, CDR2 YSYEKL. This CDR3 has 15 residues. This chain's CDR3 is CASSQRTGGNTEAFF. In DNA, the CDR3 is TGCGCCAGCAGCCAGCGGACAGGGGGCAACACTGAAGCTTTCTTT.

The gene calls are TRBV14 and TRBJ2-4; D is unclear. V was clipped by 0 bases and J by 0 bases, with 12 bases between them. The CDR3 has 17 amino acids. Looked up from germline, CDR1 is SGHDN and CDR2 is FVKESK. This CDR3 is CASSQDSLPLAKNIQYF. The CDR3 DNA sequence: TGTGCCAGCAGCCAAGACTCCCTACCATTAGCCAAAAACATTCAGTACTTC.

This clone was picked up a small number of times. The chain links TRBV27 to TRBJ1-1; weak D call: TRBD1 (5 bases). CDR1 MNHEY and CDR2 SMNVEV come from the germline V gene (reference sequence). CDR3 size: 14 residues. Deletions cut 6 bases from V and 5 bases from J, with 16 bases between. CDR3 sequence: CASSGGHPETEAFF. The CDR3, as DNA: TGTGCCAGCAGCGGCGGACATCCAGAGACTGAAGCTTTCTTT.

This clone was observed a single time. The chain employs TRBV5-4 and TRBJ1-2, with 12 bases aligning to TRBD1. This CDR3 spans 16 amino acids. Germline loops: CDR1 SGHNT, CDR2 YYREEE (reference sequence). V dropped 5 bases and J dropped 5; count of bases not matched to a gene: 10. The CDR3 region is CASSRGQGARGYGYTF. DNA of the CDR3: TGTGCCAGCAGTCGGGGACAGGGGGCGCGAGGATATGGCTACACCTTC.

The V gene is TRBV6-5, the J gene TRBJ2-3, with D unresolved. The CDR3 totals 16 residues. The germline gives CDR1 MNHEY, CDR2 SVGAGI. V dropped 2 bases and J dropped 0 bases, with 12 bases sitting between them. In DNA form, the CDR3 reads TGTGCCAGCAGTTACGGTGCAGGTCCAAGCACAGATACGCAGTATTTT. Translating it yields CASSYGAGPSTDTQYF.

This sequence joins TRBV28 and TRBJ2-7; perhaps TRBD2 as D (5 bases). Trimming removed 6 bases at V and 0 bases at J, with 12 bases between. This CDR3 is 14 amino acids long. Germline V gene sequence: CDR1 MDHEN, CDR2 SYDVKM. CDR3 in amino acids: CASSADYSSYEQYF. CDR3 coding DNA: TGTGCCAGCAGCGCCGACTACAGCTCCTACGAGCAGTACTTC.

The rearrangement uses TRBV6-1 and TRBJ1-2, with D unclear. Trimming shortened V by 5 bases and J by 5 bases, and 3 bases separated the two germline ends. Germline CDR1 MNHNS, CDR2 SASEGT. This CDR3 has 10 amino acids. The CDR3: CASSQYGYTF. Here the CDR3 DNA reads TGTGCCAGCAGTCAGTATGGCTACACCTTC.

The chain links TRBV6-1 to TRBJ2-1, with D tentatively TRBD1 (6 bases). Germline CDR1 is MNHNS and CDR2 is SASEGT. CDR3 size: 12 residues. V shed 7 bases and J shed 10 bases, with 14 bases lying between them. The CDR3 DNA sequence: TGTGCCAGCAAGCCAGGGGTTGGCGAGCAGTTCTTC. Translation: CASKPGVGEQFF.

V is TRBV27 and J is TRBJ1-5; 8 bases agree with TRBD1. The CDR3 is made up of 19 amino acids. V dropped 3 bases and J dropped 3; count of bases not matched to a gene: 16. CDR1 and CDR2 (germline): MNHEY, SMNVEV (reference sequence). CDR3 bases: TGTGCCAGCAGTTTCCCTAGGGCGGCTCGACAGGGGTCCAATCAGCCCCAGCATTTT. Translated: CASSFPRAARQGSNQPQHF.

The gene calls are TRBV7-9 and TRBJ2-3; 11 bases are a match to TRBD2. V lost 5 bases, J lost 0 bases, and 7 bases stayed unmatched. CDR3 length equals 17 residues. The germline gives CDR1 SEHNR, CDR2 FQNEAQ (reference sequence). The CDR3 DNA follows: TGTGCCAGCAGCAGATCGACTAGCGGGATGAGCACAGATACGCAGTATTTT. The encoded protein is CASSRSTSGMSTDTQYF.

DNA of the CDR3: TGTGCCAGCAGCTTAATCGGGGACTCTGGAAACACCATATATTTT. Protein product: CASSLIGDSGNTIYF. J is TRBJ1-3 and V is TRBV11-2; no clear D. The germline V gene encodes CDR1 SGHAT and CDR2 FQNNGV. There are 15 residues in the CDR3. The V and J ends lost 2 bases and 0 bases respectively, with 8 bases between them.

The chain combines TRBV6-1 with TRBJ2-2, with 12 nucleotides matching TRBD2. CDR1 is MNHNS and CDR2 is SASEGT in the germline V gene. The CDR3 spans 15 residues. The V segment lost 8 bases and the J segment 9 bases; nucleotides outside the gene matches: 10. The CDR3 DNA reads as TGTGCCAGCTTGAGACTAGCGGGAGCGGCCTGGGAGCTGTTTTTT. Residues: CASLRLAGAAWELFF.

V usage is TRBV27 and J usage is TRBJ1-5, with D uncertain. The germline V and J ends were trimmed by 3 bases and 2 bases, with 5 bases remaining between them. Germline CDR1 MNHEY, CDR2 SMNVEV (reference sequence). The CDR3 sequence is 13 residues long. CDR3 sequence: CASSFSRNQPQHF. In DNA, the CDR3 is TGTGCCAGCAGTTTTTCTCGCAATCAGCCCCAGCATTTT.

The rearrangement joins TRBV27 to TRBJ1-4; D ambiguous. Germline CDR1 reads MNHEY; CDR2 reads SMNVEV (reference sequence). With 7 bases removed from V and 12 bases from J, the gap between germline ends came to 15 bases. The CDR3 consists of 12 residues. The CDR3 loop is CASKAGIGELFF. CDR3 DNA: TGTGCCAGCAAGGCTGGCATCGGGGAACTGTTTTTT.

The chain links TRBV4-1 to TRBJ2-2; 12 nucleotides align to TRBD2. Germline V gene lookup returns CDR1 MGHRA and CDR2 YSYEKL. Trimming removed 6 bases from V and 5 bases from J; junction bases left unmatched: 7. This CDR3 has 16 residues. CDR3 sequence reads: CASSPLAGGQTGELFF. The CDR3 DNA reads TGCGCCAGCAGTCCACTAGCGGGAGGCCAAACCGGGGAGCTGTTTTTT.

This chain links TRBV7-8 with TRBJ1-5, with D perhaps TRBD1 (5 bases). The CDR3 covers 14 residues. V dropped 1 base and J dropped 5 bases, with 9 bases sitting between them. Germline CDR1 SGHVS, CDR2 FQNEAQ. In nucleotides, the CDR3 is TGTGCCAGCAGCTTAGGACCAGGGCATCAGCCCCAGCATTTT. Its translation: CASSLGPGHQPQHF.

This clone was found a few times. This chain joins TRBV19 and TRBJ2-7; 7 bases match TRBD1. The junction had 2 bases not matched to a gene; V was cut back by 5 bases and J by 1 base. Germline CDR1 and CDR2: LNHDA and SQIVND (reference sequence). The CDR3 contains 13 residues. The CDR3 spells CASSPGQSYEQYF. The CDR3 DNA is TGTGCCAGTAGTCCGGGACAGTCCTACGAGCAGTACTTC.